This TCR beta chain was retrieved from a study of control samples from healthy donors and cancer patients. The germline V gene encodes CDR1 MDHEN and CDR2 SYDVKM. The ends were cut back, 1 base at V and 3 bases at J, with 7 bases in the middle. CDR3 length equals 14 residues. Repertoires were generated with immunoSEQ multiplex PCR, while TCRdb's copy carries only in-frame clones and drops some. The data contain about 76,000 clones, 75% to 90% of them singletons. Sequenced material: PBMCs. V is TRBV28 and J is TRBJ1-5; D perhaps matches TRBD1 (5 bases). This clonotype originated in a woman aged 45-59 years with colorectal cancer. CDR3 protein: CASSLSGPNQPQHF. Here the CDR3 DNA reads TGTGCCAGCAGTTTATCAGGGCCCAATCAGCCCCAGCATTTT.